The entry below gives a single T cell receptor beta chain sequence along with its context. Antigen specificity is unknown. Vbeta (60) and Jbeta (13) primers were used in the PCR. The method was immunoSEQ multiplex PCR; TCRdb's version includes in-frame clones alone and lacks a portion of them. This sample carries some 180,000 clones, 77% of them seen once, and the ten largest clones take around 3.5%. Per the germline V gene, CDR1 is SGHTA and CDR2 is FQGNSA. The length of the CDR3 is 14 residues. V was shortened by 2 bases and J by 3 bases, with 10 bases between the two germline ends. The donors gave bone marrow, and they were healthy. The sample comes from a study of cytomegalovirus exposure and HLA in healthy donors. Background on the study: Previous work identified 120 million or so unique TCR beta sequences from roughly 170 million T cells. In terms of ancestry, the Caucasian-associated cluster contained 75% to 90% of the 300 to 400 genotyped donors. Study conclusions and caveats: Common viral pathogens seemed to be connected with several of the most significant clusters, according to a later analysis.

The sequence came from a woman aged 55-70 years in good health and CMV-seropositive. The chain has TRBV7-2 and TRBJ1-2; weak D call: TRBD1 (5 bases). Source material: PBMCs. The CDR3 sequence is CASSLSGADYGYTF. Written as DNA, the CDR3 is TGTGCCAGCAGCTTAAGCGGGGCCGACTATGGCTACACCTTC.